The sequence of this T cell receptor (beta chain) was determined in a study of blood T cell repertoires in COVID-19. Assay: immunoSEQ multiplex PCR; the TCRdb copy retains only in-frame clones and omits some. The data contain over 250,000 clones, about 89% of them singletons. Cohort 3 donors were reported recovered after two negative PCRs, clearance, or symptom resolution. V was clipped by 1 base and J by 11 bases; unmatched bases: 8. The germline V gene has CDR1 SGHKS and CDR2 YYEKEE (reference sequence). The CDR3 is 15 residues long. Sample: PBMCs or T cells enriched from blood (not recorded which). The TCR sequence derives from a man between 40 and 49 years old who had recovered from COVID-19. The genes are TRBV5-5 and TRBJ2-6, with 8 bases fitting TRBD2. The CDR3 bases are TGTGCCAGCAGCTTGAATACGGGGGGGCAATACGTCCTGACTTTC. Its translation is CASSLNTGGQYVLTF.